A selection of T cell receptor beta chains follows, all from one sample in a study of shared clonotypes between healthy human individuals. The protocol was immunoSEQ multiplex PCR, while the TCRdb copy is restricted to in-frame clones and leaves out a portion. The profile shows approximately 2.1 million clones, approximately 93% of them singletons. Sequencing was performed on naive CD4+ T cells from PBMCs. Every receptor here comes from a man aged 18 to 30 in good health. Some clones in this sample may be carry-over from other donors' samples. The CDR3 runs from the conserved cysteine through the conserved F or W. Fields, in order: V gene, J gene, CDR3 protein.

TRBV28	TRBJ1-1	CASSLTEREGPIGEAFF
TRBV18	TRBJ1-1	CASSKQGANTEAFF
TRBV29-1	TRBJ2-1	CSAGSSYGWDEQFF
TRBV7-2	TRBJ2-7	CASSLISGRGYEQYF
TRBV14	TRBJ1-1	CASSHEWPGTNTEAFF
TRBV28	TRBJ1-2	CASRARQGRVGYTF
TRBV5-4	TRBJ2-1	CASSLEGKVEQFF
TRBV5-1	TRBJ2-2	CASSPTMTGALPGELFF
TRBV20-1	TRBJ1-1	CSAGRGTEAFF
TRBV14	TRBJ1-4	CASSQQKGGFGEKLFF
TRBV28	TRBJ2-6	CATNSGANVLTF
TRBV28	-	CASRGGLVRYEQYF
TRBV9	TRBJ2-2	CASSAGLDWGTGELFF
TRBV6-5	TRBJ2-7	CASSYSKGTAFYEQYF
TRBV27	TRBJ2-1	CASSFGSPSYNEQFF
TRBV5-1	TRBJ1-2	CASSLDSQGPLSNYGYTF
TRBV28	TRBJ2-5	CASGGQLETQYF
TRBV20-1	TRBJ2-7	CSAPAGYEQYF
TRBV19	TRBJ2-7	CASSLPRGEQYF
TRBV5-1	TRBJ2-5	CASSFRPGGPEETQYF
TRBV10-3	TRBJ1-2	CAISEDREWRYGYTF
TRBV5-5	TRBJ2-7	CASSATGPPYEQYF
TRBV25-1	TRBJ2-1	CASARGYTGEQFF
TRBV2	TRBJ2-5	CASSPRQGYWASQETQYF
TRBV6-1	TRBJ1-1	CASSPSVGSEAFF
TRBV15	TRBJ2-5	CATSREGREWQYF
TRBV2	TRBJ2-5	CASSEIQGVQETQYF
TRBV11-3	TRBJ2-1	CASSPGTRVDNEQFF
TRBV6-5	TRBJ1-2	CASSLGQGDYGYTF
TRBV5-1	TRBJ2-1	CASSRDYNEQFF
TRBV7-2	TRBJ2-7	CASSIRTGASGAPEQYF
TRBV6-6	TRBJ1-2	CASSYDAQAPYGYTF
TRBV21-1	TRBJ1-5	CASSKIGTVSNQPQHF
TRBV6-5	TRBJ1-4	CASSIGTGVEKLFF
TRBV5-1	TRBJ1-5	CASSPEGGGNQPQHF
TRBV5-1	TRBJ2-2	CASSLNLPGGGTGELFF